The sample holds many counts of the clone carrying this T cell receptor (beta chain). Its antigen is currently unknown. These data belong to a study of T cells after posttransplantation cyclophosphamide. Study findings and constraints: Tissue-infiltrating T cells from skin or gut overlapped little with blood T cells. Later post-transplant blood repertoires were often dominated by donor CD8+ memory clones. Recipient CMV seropositivity and CMV reactivation strongly tracked TRB clonality.

V shed 6 bases and J shed 3 bases, with 15 bases lying between them. The CDR3 has 15 residues. The method was immunoSEQ multiplex PCR; TCRdb's version includes in-frame clones alone and lacks a portion of them. The record shows 37,000 or so clones for this sample, with no singletons present. This related bone marrow graft donor gave peripheral blood on the day of marrow donation. Source material: PBMCs. The J gene is TRBJ1-5, the V gene TRBV12-3 or TRBV12-4, with D possibly being TRBD1 (5 bases). The receptor comes from a man aged 25-45 years in good health and a related stem cell transplant donor. The CDR3 region has the DNA TGTGCCAGCAGCCTGGCCACAGGTCTCAATCAGCCCCAGCATTTT. Its translation is CASSLATGLNQPQHF.